The 9 T cell receptor beta chains listed next were all sequenced from one sample in a study of blood T cell repertoires in COVID-19 (dated by TCRdb to 2018 to 2021). The protocol used for the library was the immunoSEQ multiplex PCR assay. The clones in this table, taken by TCRdb from immuneACCESS, are in-frame only. Not every clone is retained; where verified, under half of the shortfall comes from an unresolved V gene, and the cause of the rest is unknown. For this sample there are roughly 250,000 clones; 65% to 85% appear just once. The ten largest clones capture approximately 15% of the sample. Sequenced sample: peripheral blood. Every receptor here comes from a person aged 70 to 80 with COVID-19, enrolled during active disease.

This chain connects TRBV12-3 or TRBV12-4 to TRBJ2-3, with D maybe TRBD2 (6 bases). The ends were cut back, 8 bases at V and 4 bases at J, with 13 bases in the middle. The length of the CDR3 is 13 residues. The CDR3 sequence: CASGHAGSDTQYF. As DNA, the CDR3 is TGTGCCAGCGGCCACGCGGGGTCAGATACGCAGTATTTT.

This rearrangement joins TRBV4-1 to TRBJ2-7, with TRBD1 identical over 8 bases. After removal of 1 base from V and 5 bases from J, the junction contained 1 base not matched to a gene. The CDR3 has 13 amino acids. The germline V gene has CDR1 MGHRA and CDR2 YSYEKL. This CDR3 is CASSQVQGDEQYF. CDR3 nucleotides: TGCGCCAGCAGCCAAGTACAGGGGGACGAGCAGTACTTC.

The rearrangement uses TRBV21-1 and TRBJ2-7; the D call of TRBD1 is as the table states it, not checked on the DNA. TRBV21-1 is an annotated pseudogene. The CDR3 has 16 residues. CDR3 sequence: CASSTPPWTGPYEQYF. In nucleotides, the CDR3 is TGTGCCAGCAGCACCCCACCCTGGACAGGGCCTTACGAGCAGTACTTC.

In its sample, this clone was seen a few times. The chain employs TRBV7-2 and TRBJ2-7; 9 bases agree with TRBD1. CDR3 length: 14 amino acids. V lost 7 bases to trimming and J lost 2 bases; unmatched junction nucleotides: 6. Looked up from germline, CDR1 is SGHTA and CDR2 is FQGNSA. The CDR3 sequence: CASNWGQGPYEQYF. The CDR3 bases are TGTGCCAGCAATTGGGGACAGGGTCCCTACGAGCAGTACTTC.

The chain has TRBV7-9 and TRBJ2-5; 7 bases are a match to TRBD1. With V trimmed by 5 bases and J by 1 base, 10 bases remained unmatched. The germline CDR1 and CDR2 sequences are SEHNR and FQNEAQ (reference sequence). This CDR3 spans 16 amino acids. The CDR3 is CASSPPGTVVQETQYF. The CDR3 bases are TGTGCCAGCAGCCCACCCGGGACAGTGGTCCAAGAGACCCAGTACTTC. Supplemented by reference TRBV7-9 and TRBJ2-5, the full variable domain reads DTGVSQNPRHKITKRGQNVTFRCDPISEHNRLYWYRQTLGQGPEFLTYFQNEAQLEKSRLLSDRFSAERPKGSFSTLEIQRTEQGDSAMYLCASSPPGTVVQETQYFGPGTRLLVL.

This rearrangement joins TRBV19 to TRBJ1-1; maybe TRBD1 (5 bases). The V end lost 3 bases, the J end lost 2 bases, and 13 bases lay between the germline ends. Germline CDR1 is LNHDA and CDR2 is SQIVND (reference sequence). The CDR3 contains 15 residues. The CDR3 reads CASSIPGGDNTEAFF. DNA for the CDR3: TGTGCCAGTAGTATCCCCGGGGGGGACAACACTGAAGCTTTCTTT.

V gene TRBV6-6 combines with J gene TRBJ1-2; TRBD1 might be the D (6 bases). Trimming shortened V by 4 bases and J by 7 bases, and 10 bases separated the two germline ends. Per germline, CDR1 MNHNY and CDR2 SVGAGI (reference sequence). The CDR3 length is 12 residues. DNA for the CDR3: TGTGCCAGCAGTTTCCGACAGGCTGGCTACACCTTC. This gives the protein CASSFRQAGYTF.

This chain joins TRBV5-1 and TRBJ2-1; 7 nucleotides agree with TRBD2. Per the germline V gene, CDR1 is SGHRS and CDR2 is YFSETQ. This CDR3 contains 14 residues. V lost 0 bases to trimming and J lost 7 bases; unmatched junction nucleotides: 4. For the CDR3, the DNA is TGCGCCAGCAGCTTGGGCGGGAGTGGGAATGAGCAGTTCTTC. It encodes CASSLGGSGNEQFF.

The V gene is TRBV30, the J gene TRBJ2-1; no clear D. Trimming took 3 bases from V and 13 from J, leaving 13 bases between them. CDR3 length equals 11 residues. Germline assignment: CDR1 GTSNPN and CDR2 SVGIG (reference sequence). CDR3 bases: TGTGCCTGGAGCCCCCAGCAGCGACAGTTCTTC. The encoded protein is CAWSPQQRQFF.